This TCR beta chain appears in the sequencing data of a study of T cells after yellow fever vaccination. In the study overall: Low-cell-number fractions were prepared with SMART-Seq v4 Ultra Low Input. Whole-study results and caveats: Boosting was followed by the reappearance of most primary-vaccination clones (around 95% CD4, under 90% CD8).

Germline values: CDR1 PRHDT, CDR2 FYEKMQ (reference sequence). The CDR3 is made up of 14 amino acids. Trimming cost V 4 bases and J 2 bases, with 10 bases left between them. Universal primer sites and UMIs were introduced during 5'RACE template-switching synthesis of TCR cDNA. TCRdb used MiXCR to reprocess the 5' RACE reads, holding one entry per CDR3 protein. The repertoire holds 150,000 to 200,000 distinct CDR3 sequences, 9.3% seen once, with approximately 39% in the top ten. Only a few counts were recorded for this clonotype. Its antigen is unknown. The TCR sequence derives from a man aged 18-30 years who received the YFV17D yellow fever vaccine. The specimen was CD8+ T cells sorted from PBMCs, collected 45 days after the yellow fever booster vaccination. The rearrangement uses TRBV13 and TRBJ2-3; D is tentatively TRBD1 or TRBD2 (5 bases each). The CDR3 loop reads CASSSRGFTDTQYF. CDR3 DNA sequence: TGTGCCAGCAGCTCCCGGGGCTTCACAGATACGCAGTATTTT.